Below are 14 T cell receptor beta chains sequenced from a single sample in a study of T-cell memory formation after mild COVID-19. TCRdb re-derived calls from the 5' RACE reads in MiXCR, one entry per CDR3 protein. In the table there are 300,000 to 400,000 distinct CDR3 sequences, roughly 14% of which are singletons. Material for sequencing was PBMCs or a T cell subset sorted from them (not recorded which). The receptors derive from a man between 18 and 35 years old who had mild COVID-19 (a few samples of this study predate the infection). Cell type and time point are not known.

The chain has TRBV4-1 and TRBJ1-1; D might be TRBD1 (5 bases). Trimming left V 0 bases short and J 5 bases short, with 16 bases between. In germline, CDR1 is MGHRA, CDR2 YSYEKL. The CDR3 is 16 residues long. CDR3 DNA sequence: TGCGCCAGCAGCCAAGAGAAGAGGTCAGGGTGGACTGAAGCTTTCTTT. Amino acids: CASSQEKRSGWTEAFF.

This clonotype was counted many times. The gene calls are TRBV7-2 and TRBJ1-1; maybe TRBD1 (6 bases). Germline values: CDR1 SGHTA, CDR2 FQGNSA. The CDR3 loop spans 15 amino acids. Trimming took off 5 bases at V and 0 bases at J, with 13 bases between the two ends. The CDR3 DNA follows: TGTGCCAGCAGCGACGGGGGGCGGCTGAACACTGAAGCTTTCTTT. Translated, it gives CASSDGGRLNTEAFF.

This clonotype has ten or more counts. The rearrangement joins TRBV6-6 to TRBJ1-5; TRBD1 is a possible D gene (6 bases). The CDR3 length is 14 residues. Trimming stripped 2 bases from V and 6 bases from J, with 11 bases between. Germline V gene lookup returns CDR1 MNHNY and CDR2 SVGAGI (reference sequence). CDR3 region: CASSYPGVGQPQHF. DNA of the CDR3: TGTGCCAGCAGTTACCCAGGGGTGGGTCAGCCCCAGCATTTT.

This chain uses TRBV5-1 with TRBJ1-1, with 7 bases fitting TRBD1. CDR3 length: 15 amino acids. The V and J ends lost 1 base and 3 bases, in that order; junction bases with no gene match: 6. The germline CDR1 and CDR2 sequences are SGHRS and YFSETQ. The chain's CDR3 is CASSLLGRGDTEAFF. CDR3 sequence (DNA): TGCGCCAGCAGCTTGCTCGGCAGGGGGGACACTGAAGCTTTCTTT.

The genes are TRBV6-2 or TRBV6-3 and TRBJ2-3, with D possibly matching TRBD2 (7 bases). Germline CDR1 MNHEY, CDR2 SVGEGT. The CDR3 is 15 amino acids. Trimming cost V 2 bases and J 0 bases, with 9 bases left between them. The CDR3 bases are TGTGCCAGCAGTTACCGGGGGGCTAGCACAGATACGCAGTATTTT. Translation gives CASSYRGASTDTQYF.

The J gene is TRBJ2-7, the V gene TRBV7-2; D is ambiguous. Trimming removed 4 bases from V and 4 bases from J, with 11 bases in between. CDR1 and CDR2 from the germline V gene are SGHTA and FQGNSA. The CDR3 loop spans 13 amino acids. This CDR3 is CASSSTLGYEQYV. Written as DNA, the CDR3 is TGTGCCAGCAGCTCGACGTTGGGGTACGAGCAGTACGTC.

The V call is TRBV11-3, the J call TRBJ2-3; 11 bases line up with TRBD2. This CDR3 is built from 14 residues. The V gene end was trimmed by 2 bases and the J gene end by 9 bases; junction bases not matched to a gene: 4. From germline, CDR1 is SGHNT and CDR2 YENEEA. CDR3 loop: CASSLRLAGGTQYF. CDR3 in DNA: TGTGCCAGCAGCTTACGGCTAGCGGGGGGAACGCAGTATTTT.

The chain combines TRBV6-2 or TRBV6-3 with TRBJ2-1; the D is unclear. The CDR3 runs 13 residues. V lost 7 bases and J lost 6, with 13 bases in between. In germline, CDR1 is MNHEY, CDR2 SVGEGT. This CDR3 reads CASTYGLFNEQFF. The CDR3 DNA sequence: TGTGCCAGCACCTACGGGTTGTTCAATGAGCAGTTCTTC.

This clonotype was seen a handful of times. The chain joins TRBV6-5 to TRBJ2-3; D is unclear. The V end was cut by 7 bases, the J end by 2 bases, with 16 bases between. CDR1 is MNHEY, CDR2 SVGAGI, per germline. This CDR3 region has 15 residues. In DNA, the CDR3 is TGTGCCAGCACACCTACCGCAACACCCACAGATACGCAGTATTTT. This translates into CASTPTATPTDTQYF.

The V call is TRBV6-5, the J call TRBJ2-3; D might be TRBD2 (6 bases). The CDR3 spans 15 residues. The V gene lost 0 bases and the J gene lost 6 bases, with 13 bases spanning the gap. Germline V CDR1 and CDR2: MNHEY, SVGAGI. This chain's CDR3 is CASSYSILAWDTQYF. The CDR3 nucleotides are TGTGCCAGCAGTTACTCGATTCTAGCGTGGGATACGCAGTATTTT.

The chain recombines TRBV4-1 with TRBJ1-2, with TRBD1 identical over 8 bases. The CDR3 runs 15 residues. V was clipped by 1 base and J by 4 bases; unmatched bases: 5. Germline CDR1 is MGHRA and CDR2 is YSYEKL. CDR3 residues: CASSQVGQGPYGYTF. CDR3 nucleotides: TGCGCCAGCAGCCAAGTAGGACAGGGTCCCTATGGCTACACCTTC.

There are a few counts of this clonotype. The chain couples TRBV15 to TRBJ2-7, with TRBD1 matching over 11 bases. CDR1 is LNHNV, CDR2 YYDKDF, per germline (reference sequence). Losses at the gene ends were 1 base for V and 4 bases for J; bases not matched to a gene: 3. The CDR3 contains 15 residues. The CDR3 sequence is CATSRAGTGGYEQYF. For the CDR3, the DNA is TGTGCCACCAGCAGAGCAGGGACAGGGGGGTACGAGCAGTACTTC.

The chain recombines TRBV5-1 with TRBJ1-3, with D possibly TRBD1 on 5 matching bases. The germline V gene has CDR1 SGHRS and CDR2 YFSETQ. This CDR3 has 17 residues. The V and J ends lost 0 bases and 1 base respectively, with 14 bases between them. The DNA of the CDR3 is TGCGCCAGCAGCTTGGAAGGGGTGCGCCGGTCTGGAAACACCATATATTTT. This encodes CASSLEGVRRSGNTIYF. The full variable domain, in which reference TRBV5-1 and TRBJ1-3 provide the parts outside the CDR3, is KAGVTQTPRYLIKTRGQQVTLSCSPISGHRSVSWYQQTPGQGLQFLFEYFSETQRNKGNFPGRFSGRQFSNSRSEMNVSTLELGDSALYLCASSLEGVRRSGNTIYFGEGSWLTVV.

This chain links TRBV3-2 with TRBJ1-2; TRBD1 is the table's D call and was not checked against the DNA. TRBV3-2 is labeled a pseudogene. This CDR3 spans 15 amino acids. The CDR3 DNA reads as TGTGCCAGCAGCCAAGATGTCCAGGGGAATAATGGCTACACCTTC. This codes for CASSQDVQGNNGYTF.